Included here is one T cell receptor (beta chain) sequence, with context. What it recognizes is unknown. These data belong to a study of T-cell memory formation after mild COVID-19. TCRdb fed the 5' RACE reads into MiXCR, producing one record per CDR3 protein. In the table there are roughly 6,000 distinct CDR3 sequences, roughly 20% of which are singletons. Trimming cost V 5 bases and J 1 base, with 14 bases left between them. CDR3 length equals 15 residues. CDR1 is SGHRS, CDR2 YFSETQ, per germline. Study-level findings and limits: Mostly located in CM and EM were contracting CD4+ clones, with contracting CD8+ clones located in EMRA. The pre-infection memory compartment contained some responding clones, suggesting cross-reactive memory joined.

What was sequenced was PBMCs or a T cell subset sorted from them (not recorded which). The source is an adult woman who had mild COVID-19 (a few samples of this study predate the infection). Cell type and time point are not known. The chain carries TRBV5-1 and TRBJ2-3; D is perhaps TRBD1 (6 bases). As DNA, the CDR3 is TGCGCCAGCAGGCCTCCAGGGGTTGGCACAGATACGCAGTATTTT. Translating gives CASRPPGVGTDTQYF.